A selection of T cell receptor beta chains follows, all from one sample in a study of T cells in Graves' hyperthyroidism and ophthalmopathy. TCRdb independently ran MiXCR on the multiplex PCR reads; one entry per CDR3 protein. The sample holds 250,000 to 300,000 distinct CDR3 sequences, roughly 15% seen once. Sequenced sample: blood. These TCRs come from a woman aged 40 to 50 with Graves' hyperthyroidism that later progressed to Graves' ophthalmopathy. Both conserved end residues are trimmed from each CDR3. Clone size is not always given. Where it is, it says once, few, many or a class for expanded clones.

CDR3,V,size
SARNGDYAKNIQY,TRBV20-1,many
ASSPPGQGFNEQY,TRBV11-2,few
ASGLGDYFNEQF,TRBV12-5,many
SVARGSYEQY,TRBV29-1,many
ATSAWGYNEQF,TRBV24-1,many
ASSFSVRSTYEQY,TRBV5-6,NA
ASSLSQGADTQY,TRBV27,few
ASSPPTGLSGNTIY,TRBV12-3/TRBV12-4,many
ASALQQEVLYEQY,TRBV6-1,many
ASSFSTPNTGELF,TRBV12-3/TRBV12-4,many
ASKTGLAGGPGGREQF,TRBV11-2,many
ANPPSQETQY,TRBV11-2,many
ASSPRTSSSYEQY,TRBV27,NA
ASSRGLVGVSEQF,TRBV13,many
ASTLVINEQF,TRBV7-9,NA
AWSVGRTDTQY,TRBV30,many
AIRRDGRSPLH,TRBV19,NA
ASTDRRYTDTQY,TRBV19,NA
ASRTSAGELF,TRBV12-3/TRBV12-4,NA
ASSPTRDGETQY,TRBV7-8,many
ASSFDGTSGRAGEQY,TRBV5-1,NA
ASSPPATSGNNEQF,TRBV18,many
ASSSDPTPDRSNTGELF,TRBV5-1,many
ASKTDRGLEKLF,TRBV27,NA
ASSLDLTYRASSIRETQY,TRBV11-2,few
ASSEAAGLHAKLF,TRBV7-9,NA
ASRLRGTGELF,TRBV2,many
ASSPRQGMESETQY,TRBV13,many
SALGLANNEQF,TRBV20-1,many
ASSTIDRVFTDTQY,TRBV19,many
ASSPRTGALTDTQY,TRBV19,many
ASSQVAGVYNEQF,TRBV14,few
ASSSTGDGSYEQY,TRBV12-3/TRBV12-4,NA
SVEDWGDRDRGSKNTEAF,TRBV29-1,many
ASSPSRRGTEAF,TRBV11-2,many
ASSRQAGLFTSYT,TRBV12-3/TRBV12-4,many
ATRPGWRREVTDTQY,TRBV7-9,few
ASSVGLPGGPYEQY,TRBV9,few
SAKDPLNQPQH,TRBV20-1,few
ASSLWSSYNSPLH,TRBV27,many
ASSFGYSWLSPKEPEENSPLH,TRBV28,many
ASSLGSSGLGGNTIY,TRBV5-1,once
ASSLIGGDPGELF,TRBV7-3,many